The rows below give T cell receptor beta chains drawn from one sample of a study of CD8 T cells in Susac syndrome. TCRdb reanalysed the immunoSEQ multiplex PCR reads using MiXCR and keeps one entry per CDR3 protein. The sample comprises 250,000 to 300,000 distinct CDR3 sequences, 89% of which are singletons, and more than 0.15% rests with the top ten. The specimen sequenced was CD8+ T cells from PBMCs. Every receptor here comes from a human donor with multiple sclerosis. CDR3s include the opening cysteine and the closing phenylalanine or tryptophan. The D gene is left open where the match is weak. The size field is filled for only some rows; it gives once, few, many or a size class.

clone size,V gene,J gene,D gene,CDR3 protein,CDR3 DNA
once,TRBV13,TRBJ2-4,NA,CASSFLASENIQYF,TGTGCCAGCAGCTTTCTCGCCTCTGAAAACATTCAGTACTTC
NA,TRBV4-2,TRBJ2-2,NA,CASSQESRENTGELFF,TGTGCCAGCAGCCAAGAAAGCCGGGAGAACACCGGGGAGCTGTTTTTT
NA,TRBV7-9,TRBJ2-1,NA,CASSSLGLPFF,TGTGCCAGCAGCTCGCTCGGACTACCGTTCTTC
NA,TRBV27,TRBJ2-7,NA,CATRGDTTYEQYF,TGTGCCACCAGGGGAGACACTACCTACGAGCAGTACTTC
NA,TRBV29-1,TRBJ2-7,NA,CSVDRDSEQYF,TGCAGCGTTGACAGAGATTCCGAGCAGTACTTC
few,TRBV6-5,TRBJ2-7,NA,CASSLAGQSSSYEQYF,TGTGCCAGCAGTTTGGCGGGACAGTCAAGCTCCTACGAGCAGTACTTC
NA,TRBV2,TRBJ2-7,NA,CASGDEQYF,TGTGCCAGCGGGGACGAGCAGTACTTC
once,TRBV24-1,TRBJ2-3,NA,CATSDAGADTQYF,TGTGCCACCAGTGACGCGGGGGCTGATACGCAGTATTTT
NA,TRBV4-1,TRBJ1-2,NA,CASSQLSSSSANYGYTF,TGCGCCAGCAGCCAACTTTCTTCTTCCTCAGCTAACTATGGCTACACCTTC
NA,TRBV5-8,TRBJ2-7,TRBD1,CASGPDRDYEQYF,TGTGCCAGCGGGCCCGACAGGGACTACGAGCAGTACTTC
once,TRBV20-1,TRBJ1-1,NA,CSAIELGNTEAFF,TGCAGTGCTATCGAACTGGGGAACACTGAAGCTTTCTTT
NA,TRBV5-1,TRBJ1-1,NA,CASSLVEGGNTEAFF,TGCGCCAGCAGCTTGGTTGAGGGCGGGAACACTGAAGCTTTCTTT
NA,TRBV27,TRBJ1-5,NA,CASSHSNQPQHF,TGTGCCAGTTCACATAGCAATCAGCCCCAGCATTTT
NA,TRBV7-3,TRBJ1-2,NA,CASSPQGGANYGYTF,TGTGCCAGCAGCCCTCAGGGTGGAGCTAACTATGGCTACACCTTC
NA,TRBV11-3,TRBJ2-1,NA,CASSGGASNEQFF,TGTGCCAGCAGCGGGGGGGCCAGCAATGAGCAGTTCTTC
NA,TRBV29-1,TRBJ2-1,NA,CSVDGEGAYNEQFF,TGCAGCGTTGATGGGGAGGGGGCCTACAATGAGCAGTTCTTC
NA,TRBV9,TRBJ2-1,NA,CASSADTNEQFF,TGTGCCAGCAGCGCCGACACCAATGAGCAGTTCTTC
NA,TRBV28,TRBJ2-3,NA,CASRSTLPTDTQYF,TGTGCCAGCAGGTCTACCTTACCCACAGATACGCAGTATTTT
NA,TRBV3-1,TRBJ2-1,TRBD2,CASSPPGLAGPSSYNEQFF,TGTGCCAGCAGCCCTCCGGGACTAGCGGGACCCAGCTCCTACAATGAGCAGTTCTTC
NA,TRBV7-9,TRBJ2-5,NA,CASSLAGPTQTQYF,TGTGCCAGCAGCTTAGCGGGGCCTACCCAGACCCAGTACTTC
NA,TRBV20-1,TRBJ2-1,NA,CSASKRLATYYNEQFF,TGCAGTGCCAGCAAAAGGCTAGCGACATACTACAATGAGCAGTTCTTC
NA,TRBV19,TRBJ1-1,TRBD1,CASTETGLTEAFF,TGTGCCAGCACTGAGACAGGGCTCACTGAAGCTTTCTTT
NA,TRBV7-2,TRBJ2-5,NA,CASSRGRQETQYF,TGTGCCAGTTCACGGGGCCGTCAAGAGACCCAGTACTTC
NA,TRBV18,TRBJ2-1,TRBD2,CASSLVYPTSGGTVSEQFF,TGTGCCAGCTCACTCGTATACCCCACTAGCGGGGGGACGGTTAGTGAGCAGTTCTTC
NA,TRBV28,TRBJ2-7,TRBD1,CASSPVGTGDYEQYF,TGTGCCAGCAGTCCGGTCGGGACAGGAGACTACGAGCAGTACTTC
NA,TRBV19,TRBJ2-7,NA,CASSLTGTLDEQYF,TGTGCCAGTAGTCTCACCGGGACGTTGGACGAGCAGTACTTC
few,TRBV5-1,TRBJ2-3,NA,CASSLVAGAGDTQYF,TGCGCCAGCAGCTTGGTCGCGGGGGCCGGCGATACGCAGTATTTT
NA,TRBV12-3/TRBV12-4,TRBJ2-3,NA,CASRQAPSGTTDTQYF,TGTGCCAGCAGGCAAGCCCCCAGCGGTACCACAGATACGCAGTATTTT
NA,TRBV27,TRBJ1-5,TRBD1,CASRGGVHSNQPQHF,TGTGCCAGCCGAGGGGGCGTTCATAGCAATCAGCCCCAGCATTTT
NA,TRBV12-3/TRBV12-4,TRBJ2-2,NA,CASSPGPPRELFF,TGTGCCAGCAGTCCCGGACCTCCGAGGGAGCTGTTTTTT
NA,TRBV27,TRBJ1-5,NA,CASSSAHNRVSNQPQHF,TGTGCCAGCAGTTCCGCCCACAACAGGGTTAGCAATCAGCCCCAGCATTTT
NA,TRBV28,TRBJ2-2,TRBD1,CASSSSEFGTGVTGELFF,TGTGCCAGCAGTTCGAGCGAATTCGGGACAGGCGTCACCGGGGAGCTGTTTTTT
NA,TRBV7-2,TRBJ2-7,TRBD2,CASSLISIASGSYEQYF,TGTGCCAGCAGCTTAATTTCGATTGCTAGCGGGAGTTACGAGCAGTACTTC
NA,TRBV9,TRBJ2-7,NA,CASSVAGSGYEQYF,TGTGCCAGCAGCGTAGCCGGGTCGGGCTACGAGCAGTACTTC
NA,TRBV6-5,TRBJ2-2,TRBD1,CASSYDRGAGELFF,TGTGCCAGCAGTTACGACAGGGGGGCCGGGGAGCTGTTTTTT
NA,TRBV7-9,TRBJ2-5,NA,CASSPGLPSVETQYF,TGTGCCAGCAGTCCCGGCCTACCGTCTGTGGAGACCCAGTACTTC
NA,TRBV27,TRBJ2-1,NA,CASSTSSNEQFF,TGTGCCAGCAGTACAAGTAGCAATGAGCAGTTCTTC
NA,TRBV6-1,TRBJ1-2,TRBD1,CASSSGTGLGYTF,TGTGCCAGCAGTAGCGGGACAGGGCTAGGCTACACCTTC
NA,TRBV6-5,TRBJ1-5,TRBD1,CASSYQGQDQPQHF,TGTGCCAGCAGTTACCAGGGACAGGATCAGCCCCAGCATTTT
NA,TRBV25-1,TRBJ2-1,TRBD1,CASSTGEEDYNEQFF,TGTGCCAGCAGCACAGGGGAAGAGGACTACAATGAGCAGTTCTTC
NA,TRBV5-1,TRBJ2-2,NA,CASTFSRVRPNTGELFF,TGCGCCAGCACCTTCTCGAGGGTACGGCCGAACACCGGGGAGCTGTTTTTT
once,TRBV12-3/TRBV12-4,TRBJ2-1,TRBD2,CASSLAAGGPPNEQFF,TGTGCCAGCAGTTTGGCGGCGGGAGGGCCCCCCAATGAGCAGTTCTTC
NA,TRBV9,TRBJ2-1,TRBD2,CASSVASGEGYEQFF,TGTGCCAGCAGCGTAGCTAGCGGGGAGGGCTATGAGCAGTTCTTC
NA,TRBV5-1,TRBJ2-1,NA,CASSLIETRNEQFF,TGCGCCAGCAGCTTGATAGAAACGCGGAATGAGCAGTTCTTC
NA,TRBV5-6,TRBJ1-1,NA,CASSKDGPEAFF,TGTGCCAGCAGCAAGGACGGGCCTGAAGCTTTCTTT
NA,TRBV4-2,TRBJ2-3,TRBD2,CASSQSGGALDTQYF,TGTGCCAGCAGCCAAAGCGGGGGGGCTTTGGATACGCAGTATTTT
few,TRBV7-9,TRBJ2-5,NA,CASSQETGRGAETQYF,TGTGCCAGCAGCCAAGAAACCGGAAGGGGAGCAGAGACCCAGTACTTC
NA,TRBV7-9,TRBJ2-3,TRBD2,CASSSTSYTQYF,TGTGCCAGCAGCTCGACTAGCTATACGCAGTATTTT
once,TRBV6-2/TRBV6-3,TRBJ1-5,NA,CASSLYRAPGTQHF,TGTGCCAGCAGTCTCTACAGGGCCCCCGGGACCCAGCATTTT
NA,TRBV6-5,TRBJ2-7,NA,CASSYGAPWGQYF,TGTGCCAGCAGTTACGGGGCCCCCTGGGGGCAGTACTTC